This TCR beta chain comes out of a study of PD-L1 blockade in urothelial cancer. Germline V gives CDR1 KGHSH, CDR2 LQKENI. The CDR3 length is 18 residues. V lost 3 bases and J lost 5, with 25 bases in between. Data came from immunoSEQ multiplex PCR; TCRdb stores just in-frame clones and leaves some out. The sample has around 30,000 clones, 84% seen once. The time point denotes: peripheral blood 6 weeks after treatment start. Source: PBMCs, taken around atezolizumab (anti-PD-L1) treatment. The chain combines TRBV18 with TRBJ1-1, with D possibly being TRBD1 (5 bases). This TCR derives from an older man with urothelial cancer. CDR3 region: CASSPLFPGVLGETEAFF. The CDR3 region has the DNA TGTGCCAGCTCACCTTTGTTTCCGGGGGTTCTGGGGGAAACTGAAGCTTTCTTT.